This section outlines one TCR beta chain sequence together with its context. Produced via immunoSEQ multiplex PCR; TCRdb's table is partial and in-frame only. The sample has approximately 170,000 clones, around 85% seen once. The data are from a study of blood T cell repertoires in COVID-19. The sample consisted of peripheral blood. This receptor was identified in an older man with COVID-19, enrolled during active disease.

The CDR3 region is CASSNQPPSGGALYNEQFF. DNA of the CDR3: TGCGCCAGCAGCAATCAACCCCCTAGCGGGGGGGCCCTTTACAATGAGCAGTTCTTC. J is TRBJ2-1 and V is TRBV5-1; 12 positions match TRBD2. CDR1 SGHRS and CDR2 YFSETQ come from the germline V gene. The V and J ends lost 4 bases and 4 bases, in that order; junction bases with no gene match: 15. CDR3 length: 19 residues.